The present T cell receptor (beta chain) was sequenced within a study of type 1 regulatory T cells. Looking at the study overall: T-allo10 is an in vitro-generated, Tr1-enriched CD4 T cell product specific for alloantigen.

T-allo10 cells from the graft donor were described as anergic, host-alloantigen-specific, and alloantigen-specific suppressors. J gave up 4 bases and V 3 bases, and 4 bases lay outside the gene matches. The V gene's germline CDR1 is DFQATT and CDR2 SNEGSKA (reference sequence). CDR3 size: 14 residues. TCRdb re-called the reads through MiXCR, storing one row per CDR3 protein. The sample consists of 25,000 or so distinct CDR3 sequences, just under 75% of them appearing once. For this clonotype: What it recognizes is unknown.

This TCR was recovered from a human donor in good health. The chain is built from TRBV20-1 and TRBJ2-1; TRBD1 matches 9 bases. The sample comprised cultured T cells, either the whole culture or a sorted T cell fraction (not recorded which). Subset: Tr1-enriched cell product generated in vitro against host alloantigens. The CDR3 DNA reads TGCAGTGCTAGGGGGGACAGGGATTACAATGAGCAGTTCTTC. This sequence encodes CSARGDRDYNEQFF.